The 10 T cell receptor beta chains below all came from one sample that was sequenced in a study of cytomegalovirus exposure and HLA in healthy donors. Primers for the PCR totalled 60 Vbeta and 13 Jbeta. The data were produced by immunoSEQ multiplex PCR, yet TCRdb's version contains in-frame clones alone and is incomplete. The sample includes about 160,000 clones, 63% seen only once; the top ten take 7% to 8.5%. Sequencing input: PBMCs. The source of these receptors is a woman aged 55-70 years in good health and CMV-seropositive.

J is TRBJ2-5 and V is TRBV19; 8 nucleotides agree with TRBD1. CDR1 is LNHDA and CDR2 is SQIVND in the germline V gene (reference sequence). The trim removed 6 bases at V and 5 bases at J, leaving 5 bases unmatched. The length of the CDR3 is 13 residues. CDR3 sequence (DNA): TGTGCCAGTAGGCGGACAGGGACGGAGACCCAGTACTTC. This gives the protein CASRRTGTETQYF.

The J gene is TRBJ2-5, the V gene TRBV6-5; 13 bases match TRBD2. CDR1 MNHEY and CDR2 SVGAGI come from the germline V gene. Losses at the gene ends were 5 bases for V and 11 bases for J; bases not matched to a gene: 8. This CDR3 has 14 residues. The CDR3 sequence: CASSPGTSGTVQYF. In nucleotides, the CDR3 is TGTGCCAGCAGTCCCGGGACTAGCGGGACGGTGCAGTACTTC.

This rearrangement joins TRBV7-2 to TRBJ2-7, with 14 bases that match TRBD2. Germline values: CDR1 SGHTA, CDR2 FQGNSA. The length of the CDR3 is 17 residues. With V trimmed by 5 bases and J by 12 bases, 18 bases remained unmatched. The CDR3 coding sequence is TGTGCCAGCAGCCGCGACGGGACTAGCGGGAGAACCCAGAATCGGTACTTC. Encoded protein: CASSRDGTSGRTQNRYF. The full variable domain, in which reference TRBV7-2 and TRBJ2-7 provide the parts outside the CDR3, is GAGVSQSPSNKVTEKGKDVELRCDPISGHTALYWYRQSLGQGLEFLIYFQGNSAPDKSGLPSDRFSAERTGGSVSTLTIQRTQQEDSAVYLCASSRDGTSGRTQNRYFGPGTRLTVT.

This clone was seen a handful of times. The chain combines TRBV7-8 with TRBJ1-5; TRBD1 agrees at 8 bases. Germline values: CDR1 SGHVS, CDR2 FQNEAQ. J was trimmed by 7 bases and V by 1 base; bases with no gene match: 9. This CDR3 contains 16 residues. CDR3 loop: CASSLGAGGLQQPQHF. CDR3 nucleotide sequence: TGTGCCAGCAGCTTAGGGGCAGGGGGCCTTCAACAGCCCCAGCATTTT. The complete variable domain, with remaining parts taken from reference TRBV7-8 and TRBJ1-5, reads GAGVSQSPRYKVAKRGQDVALRCDPISGHVSLFWYQQALGQGPEFLTYFQNEAQLDKSGLPSDRFFAERPEGSVSTLKIQRTQQEDSAVYLCASSLGAGGLQQPQHFGDGTRLSIL.

This clone was detected once. V usage is TRBV7-2 and J usage is TRBJ2-1; 9 positions agree with TRBD2. Per the germline V gene, CDR1 is SGHTA and CDR2 is FQGNSA. The CDR3 runs 16 residues. V lost 5 bases and J lost 5; bases outside the gene matches: 10. The CDR3 here is CASSPPSLAGHNEQFF. The CDR3 bases are TGTGCCAGCAGCCCCCCGAGTCTAGCGGGACACAATGAGCAGTTCTTC.

This clone was counted only a few times. The J gene is TRBJ1-1, the V gene TRBV7-9; D is perhaps TRBD1 (5 bases). Germline CDR1 SEHNR, CDR2 FQNEAQ (reference sequence). The V end was cut by 4 bases, the J end by 3 bases, with 9 bases between. The CDR3 has 13 amino acids. The CDR3: CASSYTGDTEAFF. CDR3 DNA: TGTGCCAGCAGCTATACGGGGGACACTGAAGCTTTCTTT.

The CDR3 loop is CASVAGPAGAETQYF. The CDR3 bases are TGTGCCAGCGTGGCAGGCCCAGCGGGAGCGGAGACCCAGTACTTC. The chain is built from TRBV27 and TRBJ2-5, with 8 bases that match TRBD2. After removal of 8 bases from V and 5 bases from J, the junction contained 13 bases not matched to a gene. There are 15 residues in the CDR3. Germline CDR1 is MNHEY and CDR2 is SMNVEV (reference sequence).

The chain employs TRBV14 and TRBJ2-1, with 8 nucleotides matching TRBD2. Germline V gives CDR1 SGHDN, CDR2 FVKESK. The CDR3 has 18 residues. Trimming removed 1 base from V and 8 bases from J; junction bases left unmatched: 16. The CDR3 bases are TGTGCCAGCAGCCAAGGGAAGACAGGAGCGGGAGTGAGCGATGAGCAGTTCTTC. This encodes CASSQGKTGAGVSDEQFF.

This clone was detected only a few times. An end of the junction differs from the germline gene, which may be a read error. This chain connects TRBV28 to TRBJ2-1; 10 nucleotides line up with TRBD2. CDR1 is MDHEN and CDR2 is SYDVKM in the germline V gene. The CDR3 has 11 residues. DNA for the CDR3: TGTGCCAGCAGTAAAAGCGGGAGGGCCATCTTC. This gives the protein CASSKSGRAIF. Drawing the rest from reference TRBV28 and TRBJ2-1, the complete variable domain is DVKVTQSSRYLVKRTGEKVFLECVQDMDHENMFWYRQDPGLGLRLIYFSYDVKMKEKGDIPEGYSVSREKKERFSLILESASTNQTSMYLCASSKSGRAIFGPGTRLTVL.

Remarks on this clone: Other DNA sequences in this sample translate to the same CDR3. The V call is TRBV2, the J call TRBJ2-5; 14 positions match TRBD2. V lost 6 bases, J lost 3 bases, and 6 bases stayed unmatched. CDR3 size: 16 residues. CDR1 and CDR2 from the germline V gene are SNHLY and FYNNEI. The CDR3 DNA is TGTGCCAGCAGCTCGACTAGCGGGAGGGTAAAAGAGACCCAGTACTTC. This codes for CASSSTSGRVKETQYF. The variable domain in full, completed from reference TRBV2 and TRBJ2-5, reads EPEVTQTPSHQVTQMGQEVILRCVPISNHLYFYWYRQILGQKVEFLVSFYNNEISEKSEIFDDQFSVERPDGSNFTLKIRSTKLEDSAMYFCASSSTSGRVKETQYFGPGTRLLVL.